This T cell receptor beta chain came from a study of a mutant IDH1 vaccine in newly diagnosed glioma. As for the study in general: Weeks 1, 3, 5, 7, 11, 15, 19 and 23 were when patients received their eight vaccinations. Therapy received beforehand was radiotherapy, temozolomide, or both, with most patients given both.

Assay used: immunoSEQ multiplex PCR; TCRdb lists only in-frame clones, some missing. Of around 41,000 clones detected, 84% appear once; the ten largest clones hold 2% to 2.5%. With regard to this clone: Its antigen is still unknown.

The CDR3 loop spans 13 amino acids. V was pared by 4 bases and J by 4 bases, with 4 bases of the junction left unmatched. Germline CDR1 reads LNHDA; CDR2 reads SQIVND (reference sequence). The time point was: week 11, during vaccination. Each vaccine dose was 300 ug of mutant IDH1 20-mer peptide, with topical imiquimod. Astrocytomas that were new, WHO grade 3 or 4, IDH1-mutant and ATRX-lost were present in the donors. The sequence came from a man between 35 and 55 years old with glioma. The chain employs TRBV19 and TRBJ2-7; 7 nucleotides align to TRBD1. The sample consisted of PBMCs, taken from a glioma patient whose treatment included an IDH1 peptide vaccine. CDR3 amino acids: CASSTGQNYEQYF. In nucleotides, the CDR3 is TGTGCCAGTAGTACGGGACAGAATTACGAGCAGTACTTC.